The 24 T cell receptor beta chains presented below share a single source sample, sequenced in a study of Ad26.COV2.S vaccination and SARS-CoV-2 variants. Sample treatment: about 20 received Ad26.COV2.S at low or high dose, single or two shots; five or six received placebo; per-sample allocation not given. At day 63 after the first vaccine or placebo injection, samples were drawn. Repertoires were generated with immunoSEQ multiplex PCR, while TCRdb's copy carries only in-frame clones and drops some. In the table there are about 350,000 clones, around 88% of which are singletons. The sequencing here drew on peripheral blood, taken in a trial of Ad26.COV2.S vaccine versus placebo. The source is a person between 18 and 60 years old who received the Ad26.COV2.S COVID-19 vaccine or a placebo.

The rearrangement joins TRBV18 to TRBJ2-3, with 8 nucleotides matching TRBD2. The CDR3 runs to 18 residues. After removal of 4 bases from V and 5 bases from J, the junction contained 17 bases not matched to a gene. Germline V gene data show CDR1 as KGHSH and CDR2 as LQKENI. The CDR3 is CASSLISSGLAGGDTQYF. CDR3 in DNA: TGTGCCAGCTCACTCATATCGTCGGGCCTAGCGGGCGGAGATACGCAGTATTTT. Full variable domain (rest looked up from reference TRBV18 and TRBJ2-3): NAGVMQNPRHLVRRRGQEARLRCSPMKGHSHVYWYRQLPEEGLKFMVYLQKENIIDESGMPKERFSAEFPKEGPSILRIQQVVRGDSAAYFCASSLISSGLAGGDTQYFGPGTRLTVL.

The chain recombines TRBV10-3 with TRBJ1-1; tentatively, D is TRBD1 (6 bases). Germline V gene data show CDR1 as ENHRY and CDR2 as SYGVKD. This CDR3 contains 14 residues. Trimming left V 2 bases short and J 5 bases short, with 12 bases between. The CDR3 region has the DNA TGTGCCATCAGTGAGGTTCAAGGGGGGACTGAAGCTTTCTTT. It encodes CAISEVQGGTEAFF.

On this clone: This same CDR3 is encoded by further DNA sequences in the sample. The chain combines TRBV7-2 with TRBJ2-3; D call uncertain. Germline-derived CDR1 and CDR2 are SGHTA and FQGNSA. Trimming took 1 base from V and 1 from J, leaving 6 bases between them. This CDR3 has 14 residues. The CDR3 DNA reads as TGTGCCAGCAGCTTAGGGGTTGGCACAGATACGCAGTATTTT. As protein: CASSLGVGTDTQYF.

The chain has TRBV7-2 and TRBJ1-2, with D unresolved. With 0 bases removed from V and 4 bases from J, the gap between germline ends came to 9 bases. Per the germline V gene, CDR1 is SGHTA and CDR2 is FQGNSA. The CDR3 has 14 amino acids. As DNA, the CDR3 is TGTGCCAGCAGCTTAGCGGGTAATCCCTATGGCTACACCTTC. It codes for CASSLAGNPYGYTF. The entire variable domain, with the rest obtained from reference TRBV7-2 and TRBJ1-2, is as follows: GAGVSQSPSNKVTEKGKDVELRCDPISGHTALYWYRQSLGQGLEFLIYFQGNSAPDKSGLPSDRFSAERTGGSVSTLTIQRTQQEDSAVYLCASSLAGNPYGYTFGSGTRLTVV.

This chain joins TRBV9 and TRBJ2-3; D is unresolved. This CDR3 is 13 amino acids long. Germline V gene sequence: CDR1 SGDLS, CDR2 YYNGEE. Trimming left V 0 bases short and J 4 bases short, with 6 bases between. The CDR3: CASSVEASDTQYF. The CDR3 nucleotides are TGTGCCAGCAGCGTAGAGGCGTCAGATACGCAGTATTTT.

The chain carries TRBV27 and TRBJ1-6; D not resolved. This CDR3 has 11 amino acids. Germline values: CDR1 MNHEY, CDR2 SMNVEV (reference sequence). V was trimmed by 8 bases and J by 13 bases, leaving 12 bases between them. The CDR3: CASGPAWPLHF. Here the CDR3 DNA reads TGTGCCAGCGGCCCGGCGTGGCCCCTCCACTTT.

This sequence joins TRBV30 and TRBJ2-3, with no clear D. The V gene's germline CDR1 is GTSNPN and CDR2 SVGIG (reference sequence). V was pared by 2 bases and J by 4 bases, with 10 bases between. The CDR3 length is 13 residues. The CDR3 spells CAWSFPPADTQYF. For the CDR3, the DNA is TGTGCCTGGAGTTTCCCCCCGGCAGATACGCAGTATTTT. The full variable domain, in which reference TRBV30 and TRBJ2-3 provide the parts outside the CDR3, is SQTIHQWPATLVQPVGSPLSLECTVEGTSNPNLYWYRQAAGRGLQLLFYSVGIGQISSEVPQNLSASRPQDRQFILSSKKLLLSDSGFYLCAWSFPPADTQYFGPGTRLTVL.

A few counts support this clone. In DNA, the CDR3 is TGTGCCAGCAGACTAGGACAGGTCCCCCAAGAGACCCAGTACTTC. Translation: CASRLGQVPQETQYF. This chain joins TRBV7-9 and TRBJ2-5, with TRBD1 matching over 7 bases. The J segment lost 1 base and the V segment lost 6 bases, leaving 8 bases of the junction unmatched. The CDR3 has 15 amino acids. Germline CDR1 SEHNR, CDR2 FQNEAQ (reference sequence).

The chain is built from TRBV6-2 or TRBV6-3 and TRBJ2-2, with TRBD2 matching over 8 bases. CDR1 and CDR2 (germline): MNHEY, SVGEGT. V lost 6 bases, J lost 7 bases, and 22 bases stayed unmatched. The CDR3 loop spans 19 amino acids. The CDR3 protein is CASRYPKFGSGSADGELFF. For the CDR3, the DNA is TGTGCCAGCAGATACCCTAAGTTCGGGAGCGGGAGTGCCGACGGGGAGCTGTTTTTT.

V gene TRBV6-2 or TRBV6-3 combines with J gene TRBJ1-4; TRBD1 agrees at 10 bases. This CDR3 has 15 amino acids. Germline CDR1 reads MNHEY; CDR2 reads SVGEGT. The V gene end was trimmed by 2 bases and the J gene end by 11 bases; junction bases not matched to a gene: 8. The CDR3, as DNA: TGTGCCAGCAGTTACCGGACAGGGGGTTCCCCTAAACTGTTTTTT. Its translation is CASSYRTGGSPKLFF.

The chain combines TRBV5-6 with TRBJ2-3; D is undetermined. This CDR3 is built from 15 residues. CDR1 and CDR2 (germline): SGHDT, YYEEEE. V lost 0 bases and J 0 bases, leaving 8 bases between the germline ends. The CDR3 sequence is CASSLETDSTDTQYF. The CDR3 DNA sequence: TGTGCCAGCAGCTTGGAAACAGACAGCACAGATACGCAGTATTTT. Full variable domain (outside the CDR3, taken from reference TRBV5-6 and TRBJ2-3): DAGVTQSPTHLIKTRGQQVTLRCSPKSGHDTVSWYQQALGQGPQFIFQYYEEEERQRGNFPDRFSGHQFPNYSSELNVNALLLGDSALYLCASSLETDSTDTQYFGPGTRLTVL.

V usage is TRBV4-2 and J usage is TRBJ2-3; 7 bases match TRBD1. This CDR3 has 17 amino acids. Germline values: CDR1 LGHNA, CDR2 YNFKEQ. The V and J ends lost 3 bases and 0 bases, in that order; junction bases with no gene match: 9. The CDR3 protein is CASSQPPGGASTDTQYF. CDR3 bases: TGTGCCAGCAGCCAGCCCCCAGGGGGAGCTAGCACAGATACGCAGTATTTT.

The chain uses TRBV24-1 and TRBJ2-4; D call uncertain. This CDR3 spans 13 amino acids. Deletions cut 3 bases from V and 8 bases from J, with 10 bases between. Germline CDR1 and CDR2: KGHDR and SFDVKD. CDR3 residues: CATSDMGRDIQYF. CDR3 coding DNA: TGTGCCACCAGTGATATGGGCCGAGACATTCAGTACTTC.

The V gene is TRBV7-9, the J gene TRBJ2-3; D unclear. Germline assignment: CDR1 SEHNR and CDR2 FQNEAQ (reference sequence). The CDR3 runs 12 residues. The germline V and J ends were trimmed by 5 bases and 3 bases, with 6 bases remaining between them. CDR3 coding DNA: TGTGCCAGCAGCGGTTTAACAGATACGCAGTATTTT. Translating it yields CASSGLTDTQYF.

The gene calls are TRBV20-1 and TRBJ1-1, with D hard to call. The CDR3 runs 11 residues. V lost 3 bases and J 5 bases, leaving 7 bases between the germline ends. Per the germline V gene, CDR1 is DFQATT and CDR2 is SNEGSKA (reference sequence). CDR3 loop: CSASPRTEAFF. Written as DNA, the CDR3 is TGCAGTGCTAGCCCTCGGACTGAAGCTTTCTTT.

By share, this clone ranks as medium-sized. V usage is TRBV19 and J usage is TRBJ1-1; 7 nucleotides match TRBD1. This CDR3 spans 15 amino acids. The germline CDR1 and CDR2 sequences are LNHDA and SQIVND (reference sequence). V shed 8 bases and J 1 base; nucleotides not matched to a gene: 10. CDR3 sequence (DNA): TGTGCCAGTCGCCTTACCCAGGGGGGGAACACTGAAGCTTTCTTT. The encoded protein is CASRLTQGGNTEAFF.

This sequence joins TRBV5-1 and TRBJ2-7; TRBD2 is a possible D gene (5 bases). The CDR3 covers 16 residues. Per the germline V gene, CDR1 is SGHRS and CDR2 is YFSETQ. V lost 4 bases to trimming and J lost 0 bases, with 17 bases between them. CDR3 sequence reads: CASSRRQSGSSYEQYF. In DNA form, the CDR3 reads TGCGCCAGCAGCCGCCGACAATCTGGGAGCTCCTACGAGCAGTACTTC.

The chain uses TRBV7-8 and TRBJ2-2; 11 bases align to TRBD2. Looked up from germline, CDR1 is SGHVS and CDR2 is FQNEAQ. V trimming: 5 bases; J trimming: 8 bases; junction bases outside the gene matches: 10. The CDR3 length is 16 residues. The DNA of the CDR3 is TGTGCCAGCAGCCGACTTACTAGCGGGAGTGCGGGGGAGCTGTTTTTT. Its translation is CASSRLTSGSAGELFF. The variable domain in full, with the rest retrieved from reference TRBV7-8 and TRBJ2-2, is GAGVSQSPRYKVAKRGQDVALRCDPISGHVSLFWYQQALGQGPEFLTYFQNEAQLDKSGLPSDRFFAERPEGSVSTLKIQRTQQEDSAVYLCASSRLTSGSAGELFFGEGSRLTVL.

Only a few counts were recorded for this clone. The rearrangement links TRBV11-2 to TRBJ1-6, with D maybe TRBD1 (5 bases). Germline V lookup: CDR1 SGHAT, CDR2 FQNNGV. Trimming cost V 4 bases and J 4 bases, with 8 bases left between them. This CDR3 has 14 residues. CDR3 bases: TGTGCCAGCAGCTCCGACAGTTATAATTCACCCCTCCACTTT. It translates to CASSSDSYNSPLHF.

This chain uses TRBV5-4 with TRBJ1-4; 10 bases align to TRBD1. CDR1 and CDR2 from the germline V gene are SGHNT and YYREEE (reference sequence). There are 16 residues in the CDR3. J was trimmed by 4 bases and V by 4 bases; bases with no gene match: 7. CDR3 region: CASSRQGALLNEKLFF. The DNA for the CDR3 is TGTGCCAGCAGCAGACAGGGGGCTCTCCTTAATGAAAAACTGTTTTTT.

This clone was detected only once. The chain employs TRBV7-2 and TRBJ2-7, with D unclear. The CDR3 runs to 13 residues. With 3 bases removed from V and 0 bases from J, the gap between germline ends came to 6 bases. The germline gives CDR1 SGHTA, CDR2 FQGNSA. CDR3 in amino acids: CASSFQPSYEQYF. CDR3 bases: TGTGCCAGCAGCTTCCAGCCCTCCTACGAGCAGTACTTC.

The chain employs TRBV9 and TRBJ2-1, with 16 nucleotides matching TRBD2. Germline-derived CDR1 and CDR2 are SGDLS and YYNGEE. The trim removed 7 bases at V and 2 bases at J, leaving 3 bases unmatched. This CDR3 comprises 16 residues. The CDR3 protein is CASGTSGRVPYNEQFF. In DNA, the CDR3 is TGTGCCAGCGGGACTAGCGGGAGGGTCCCCTACAATGAGCAGTTCTTC.

This chain links TRBV6-5 with TRBJ1-1; D ambiguous. The germline V gene has CDR1 MNHEY and CDR2 SVGAGI. Trimming left V 8 bases short and J 0 bases short, with 10 bases between. The CDR3 consists of 13 residues. CDR3 DNA: TGTGCCAGCCGAAAAGGGTTGAACACTGAAGCTTTCTTT. As protein: CASRKGLNTEAFF.

The chain joins TRBV12-3 or TRBV12-4 to TRBJ1-1, with 7 bases aligning to TRBD1. This CDR3 spans 13 amino acids. Trimming took 4 bases from V and 5 from J; bases not matched to a gene: 4. The chain's CDR3 is CASSSYRGTEAFF. DNA of the CDR3: TGTGCCAGCAGTTCCTACAGGGGTACTGAAGCTTTCTTT.